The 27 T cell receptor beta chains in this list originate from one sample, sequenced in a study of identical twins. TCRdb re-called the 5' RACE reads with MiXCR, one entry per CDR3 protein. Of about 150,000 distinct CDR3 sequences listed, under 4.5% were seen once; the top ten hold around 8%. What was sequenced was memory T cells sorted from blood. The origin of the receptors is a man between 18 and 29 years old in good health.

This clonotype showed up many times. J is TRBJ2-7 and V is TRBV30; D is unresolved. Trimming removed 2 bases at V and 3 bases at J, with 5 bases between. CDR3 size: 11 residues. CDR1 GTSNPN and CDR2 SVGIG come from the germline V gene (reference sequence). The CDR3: CAWSRSYEQYV. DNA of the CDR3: TGTGCCTGGAGTCGGAGCTACGAGCAGTACGTC.

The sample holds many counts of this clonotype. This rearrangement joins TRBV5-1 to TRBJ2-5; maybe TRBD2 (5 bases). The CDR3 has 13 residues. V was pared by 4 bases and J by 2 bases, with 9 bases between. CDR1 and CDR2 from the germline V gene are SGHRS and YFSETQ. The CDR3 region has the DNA TGCGCCAGCAGCGTCGAGGGACAAGAGACCCAGTACTTC. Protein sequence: CASSVEGQETQYF.

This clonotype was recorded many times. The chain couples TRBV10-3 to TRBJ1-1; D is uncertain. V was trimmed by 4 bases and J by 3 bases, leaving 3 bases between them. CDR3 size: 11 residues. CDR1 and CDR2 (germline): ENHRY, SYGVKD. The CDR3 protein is CAISVDTEAFF. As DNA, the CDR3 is TGTGCCATCAGTGTGGACACTGAAGCTTTCTTT.

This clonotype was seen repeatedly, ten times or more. The CDR3, as DNA: TGTGCCATACAACTAGGAGGCACAGATACGCAGTATTTT. This sequence encodes CAIQLGGTDTQYF. J is TRBJ2-3 and V is TRBV10-3; TRBD2 might be the D (5 bases). Germline V gene data show CDR1 as ENHRY and CDR2 as SYGVKD. The V end was cut by 9 bases, the J end by 1 base, with 11 bases between. The CDR3 has 13 residues.

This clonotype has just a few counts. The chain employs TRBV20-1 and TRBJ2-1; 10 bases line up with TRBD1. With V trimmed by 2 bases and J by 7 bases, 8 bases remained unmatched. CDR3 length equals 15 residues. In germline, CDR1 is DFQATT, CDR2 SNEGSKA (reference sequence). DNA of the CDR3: TGCAGTGCTAGATCTTCGACAGGGGGCCGGAATGAGCAGTTCTTC. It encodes CSARSSTGGRNEQFF.

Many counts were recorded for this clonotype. The CDR3 protein is CASSHQPFEQYF. In DNA, the CDR3 is TGTGCCAGCAGCCATCAACCGTTCGAGCAGTACTTC. V and J are TRBV11-2 and TRBJ2-7; no reliable D call. V lost 5 bases and J lost 6, with 11 bases in between. Germline CDR1 SGHAT, CDR2 FQNNGV. The CDR3 runs to 12 residues.

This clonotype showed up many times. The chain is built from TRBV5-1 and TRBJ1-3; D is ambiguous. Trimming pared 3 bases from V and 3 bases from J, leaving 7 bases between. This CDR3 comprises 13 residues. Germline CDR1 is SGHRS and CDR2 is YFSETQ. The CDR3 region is CASSSQYGNTIYF. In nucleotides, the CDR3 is TGCGCCAGCAGCTCCCAATATGGAAACACCATATATTTT.

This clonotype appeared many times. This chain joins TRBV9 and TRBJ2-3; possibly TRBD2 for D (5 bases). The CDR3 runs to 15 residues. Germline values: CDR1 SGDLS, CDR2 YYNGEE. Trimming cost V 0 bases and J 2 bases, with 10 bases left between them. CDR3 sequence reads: CASSVAVRATDTQYF. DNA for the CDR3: TGTGCCAGCAGCGTAGCTGTGCGGGCCACAGATACGCAGTATTTT.

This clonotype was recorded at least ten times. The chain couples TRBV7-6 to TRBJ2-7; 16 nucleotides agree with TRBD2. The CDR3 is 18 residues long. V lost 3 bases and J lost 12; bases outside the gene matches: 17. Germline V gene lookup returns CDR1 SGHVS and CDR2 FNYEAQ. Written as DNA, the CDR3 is TGTGCCAGCAGCTTCCGCCCCCCCGGGACTAGCGGGAGGGCCCTGGTGTACTTC. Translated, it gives CASSFRPPGTSGRALVYF.

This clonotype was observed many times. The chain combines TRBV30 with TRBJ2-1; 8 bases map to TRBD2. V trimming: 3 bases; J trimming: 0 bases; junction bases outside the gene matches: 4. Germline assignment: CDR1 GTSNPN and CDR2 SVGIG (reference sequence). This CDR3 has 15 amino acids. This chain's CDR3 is CAWRTGTSSYNEQFF. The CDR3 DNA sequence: TGTGCCTGGAGGACCGGGACTAGCTCCTACAATGAGCAGTTCTTC. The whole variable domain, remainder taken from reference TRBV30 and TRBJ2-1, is SQTIHQWPATLVQPVGSPLSLECTVEGTSNPNLYWYRQAAGRGLQLLFYSVGIGQISSEVPQNLSASRPQDRQFILSSKKLLLSDSGFYLCAWRTGTSSYNEQFFGPGTRLTVL.

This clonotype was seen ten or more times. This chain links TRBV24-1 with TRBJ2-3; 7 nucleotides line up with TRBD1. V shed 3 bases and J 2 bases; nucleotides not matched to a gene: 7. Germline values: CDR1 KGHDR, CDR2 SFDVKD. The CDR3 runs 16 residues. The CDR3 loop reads CATSDPTGDLTDTQYF. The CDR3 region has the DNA TGTGCCACCAGTGATCCCACAGGGGACCTCACAGATACGCAGTATTTT.

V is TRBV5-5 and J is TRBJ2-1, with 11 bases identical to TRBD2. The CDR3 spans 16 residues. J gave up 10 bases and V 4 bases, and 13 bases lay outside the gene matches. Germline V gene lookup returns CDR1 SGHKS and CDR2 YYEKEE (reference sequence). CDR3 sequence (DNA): TGTGCCAGCAGCCGACTTGGTAGCGGGAGGGCAAGGGAGCAGTTCTTC. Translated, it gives CASSRLGSGRAREQFF. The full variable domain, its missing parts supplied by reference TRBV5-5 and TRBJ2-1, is DAGVTQSPTHLIKTRGQQVTLRCSPISGHKSVSWYQQVLGQGPQFIFQYYEKEERGRGNFPDRFSARQFPNYSSELNVNALLLGDSALYLCASSRLGSGRAREQFFGPGTRLTVL.

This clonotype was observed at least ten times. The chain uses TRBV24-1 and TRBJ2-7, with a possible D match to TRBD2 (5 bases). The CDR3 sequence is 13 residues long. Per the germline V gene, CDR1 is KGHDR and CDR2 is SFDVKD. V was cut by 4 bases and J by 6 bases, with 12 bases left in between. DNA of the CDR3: TGTGCCACCAGTGACCGGGGTTTGGGCGAGCAGTACTTC. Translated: CATSDRGLGEQYF.

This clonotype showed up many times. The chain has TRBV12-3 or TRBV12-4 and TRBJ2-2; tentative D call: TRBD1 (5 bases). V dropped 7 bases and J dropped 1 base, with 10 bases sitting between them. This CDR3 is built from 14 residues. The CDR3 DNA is TGTGCCAGCAAGCAGGGTTTGAACACCGGGGAGCTGTTTTTT. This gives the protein CASKQGLNTGELFF.

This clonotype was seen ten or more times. The CDR3 region is CASRVGATGELFF. The DNA of the CDR3 is TGCGCCAGCAGAGTGGGGGCCACCGGGGAGCTGTTTTTT. The chain has TRBV5-1 and TRBJ2-2; a weak D match, TRBD1 (6 bases). The CDR3 runs 13 residues. Germline assignment: CDR1 SGHRS and CDR2 YFSETQ. V gave up 5 bases and J gave up 4 bases, with 9 bases separating them.

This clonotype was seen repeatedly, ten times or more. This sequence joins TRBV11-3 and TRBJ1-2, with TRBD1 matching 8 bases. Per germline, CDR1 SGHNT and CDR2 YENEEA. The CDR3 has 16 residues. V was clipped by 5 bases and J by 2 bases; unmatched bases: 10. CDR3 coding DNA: TGTGCCAGCAGCCCTAGCCCCGGACAGGGAAACTATGGCTACACCTTC. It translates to CASSPSPGQGNYGYTF. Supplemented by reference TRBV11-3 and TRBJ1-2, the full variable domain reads EAGVVQSPRYKIIEKKQPVAFWCNPISGHNTLYWYLQNLGQGPELLIRYENEEAVDDSQLPKDRFSAERLKGVDSTLKIQPAELGDSAVYLCASSPSPGQGNYGYTFGSGTRLTVV.

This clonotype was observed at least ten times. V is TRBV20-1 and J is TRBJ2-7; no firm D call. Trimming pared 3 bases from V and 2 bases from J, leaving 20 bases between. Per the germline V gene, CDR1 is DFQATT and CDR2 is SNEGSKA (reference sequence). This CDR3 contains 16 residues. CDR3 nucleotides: TGCAGTGCTAGCGGGCTGAGAGGAGCGAATCCCTACGAGCAGTACTTC. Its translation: CSASGLRGANPYEQYF.

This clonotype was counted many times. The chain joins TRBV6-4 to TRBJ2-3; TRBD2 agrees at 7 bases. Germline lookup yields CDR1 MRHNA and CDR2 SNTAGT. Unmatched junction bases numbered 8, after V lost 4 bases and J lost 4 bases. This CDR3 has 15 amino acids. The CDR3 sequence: CASSVEAGSADTQYF. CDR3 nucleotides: TGTGCCAGCAGTGTTGAAGCGGGGTCTGCAGATACGCAGTATTTT.

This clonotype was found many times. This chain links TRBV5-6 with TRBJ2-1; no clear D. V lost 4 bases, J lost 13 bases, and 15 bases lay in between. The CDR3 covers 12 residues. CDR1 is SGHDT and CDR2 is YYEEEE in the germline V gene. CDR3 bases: TGTGCCAGCAGCGTAAAACTATTCCCACAGTTCTTC. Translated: CASSVKLFPQFF. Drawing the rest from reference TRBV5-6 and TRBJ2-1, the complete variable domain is DAGVTQSPTHLIKTRGQQVTLRCSPKSGHDTVSWYQQALGQGPQFIFQYYEEEERQRGNFPDRFSGHQFPNYSSELNVNALLLGDSALYLCASSVKLFPQFFGPGTRLTVL.

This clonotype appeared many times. CDR3: CASSLSLGGSGTNQETQYF. The CDR3 region has the DNA TGTGCCAGCAGCTTATCTCTCGGTGGTAGCGGGACGAACCAAGAGACCCAGTACTTC. The V gene is TRBV11-1, the J gene TRBJ2-5; TRBD2 agrees at 8 bases. Germline assignment: CDR1 SGHAT and CDR2 FQDESV (reference sequence). This CDR3 region has 19 residues. The trim removed 2 bases at V and 0 bases at J, leaving 14 bases unmatched. The whole variable domain, filled in from reference TRBV11-1 and TRBJ2-5, reads EAEVAQSPRYKITEKSQAVAFWCDPISGHATLYWYRQILGQGPELLVQFQDESVVDDSQLPKDRFSAERLKGVDSTLKIQPAELGDSAMYLCASSLSLGGSGTNQETQYFGPGTRLLVL.

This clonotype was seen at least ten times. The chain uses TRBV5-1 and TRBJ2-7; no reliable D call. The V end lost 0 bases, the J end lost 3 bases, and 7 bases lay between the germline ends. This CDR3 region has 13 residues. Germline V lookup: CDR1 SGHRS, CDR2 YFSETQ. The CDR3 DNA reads TGCGCCAGCAGCTTGGATTGGGGCTACGAGCAGTACTTC. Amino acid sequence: CASSLDWGYEQYF.

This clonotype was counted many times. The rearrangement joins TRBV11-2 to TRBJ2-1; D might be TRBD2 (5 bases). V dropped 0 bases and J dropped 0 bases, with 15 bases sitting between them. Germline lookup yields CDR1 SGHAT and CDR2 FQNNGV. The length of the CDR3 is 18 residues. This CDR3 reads CASSLDLSGANSYNEQFF. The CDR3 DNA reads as TGTGCCAGCAGCTTAGATTTAAGCGGAGCTAACTCCTACAATGAGCAGTTCTTC.

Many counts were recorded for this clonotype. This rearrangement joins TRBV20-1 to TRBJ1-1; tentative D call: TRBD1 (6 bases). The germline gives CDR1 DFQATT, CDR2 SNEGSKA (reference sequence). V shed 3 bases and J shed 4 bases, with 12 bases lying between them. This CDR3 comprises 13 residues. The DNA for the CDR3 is TGCAGTGCTAGTAAGGGGGGTGTCACTGAAGCTTTCTTT. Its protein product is CSASKGGVTEAFF.

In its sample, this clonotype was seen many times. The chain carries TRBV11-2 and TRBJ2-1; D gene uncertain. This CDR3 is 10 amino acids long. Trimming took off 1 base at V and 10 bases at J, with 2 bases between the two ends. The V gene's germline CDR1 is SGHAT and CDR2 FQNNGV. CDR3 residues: CASSLGEQFF. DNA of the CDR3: TGTGCCAGCAGCTTAGGCGAGCAGTTCTTC.

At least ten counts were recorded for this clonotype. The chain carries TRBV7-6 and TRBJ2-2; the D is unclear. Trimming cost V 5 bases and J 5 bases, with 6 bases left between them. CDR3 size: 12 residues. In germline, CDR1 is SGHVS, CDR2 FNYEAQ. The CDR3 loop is CASSLQTGELFF. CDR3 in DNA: TGTGCCAGCAGCCTTCAGACCGGGGAGCTGTTTTTT.

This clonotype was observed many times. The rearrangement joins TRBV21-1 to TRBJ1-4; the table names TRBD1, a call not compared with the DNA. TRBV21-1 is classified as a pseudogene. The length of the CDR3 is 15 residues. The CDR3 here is CASSKEAGVGEKLFF. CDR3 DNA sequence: TGTGCCAGCAGCAAGGAGGCGGGGGTCGGCGAAAAACTGTTTTTT.

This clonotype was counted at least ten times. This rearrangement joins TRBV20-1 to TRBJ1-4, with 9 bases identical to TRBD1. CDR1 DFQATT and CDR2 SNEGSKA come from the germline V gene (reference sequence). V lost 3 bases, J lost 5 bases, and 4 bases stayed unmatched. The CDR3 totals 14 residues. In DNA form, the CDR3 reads TGCAGTGCTAGCCCCGGGACAGGGAATGAAAAACTGTTTTTT. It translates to CSASPGTGNEKLFF.